A single sample gave rise to the 2 T cell receptor beta chains below, sequenced in a study of cytomegalovirus exposure and HLA in healthy donors. 13 Jbeta primers and 60 Vbeta primers were used for the PCR. Only in-frame clones appear in the TCRdb table, and some are missing; sequencing was by immunoSEQ multiplex PCR. The sample shows about 210,000 clones, roughly 79% of them seen only once. The material sequenced was PBMCs. The receptors stem from a male donor in good health and CMV-seronegative.

The chain is built from TRBV19 and TRBJ2-7; D is possibly TRBD1 (6 bases). The CDR3 covers 13 residues. V was clipped by 1 base and J by 6 bases, with 10 bases between them. CDR1 is LNHDA and CDR2 is SQIVND in the germline V gene (reference sequence). The CDR3 loop is CASSIAEGGEQYF. CDR3 DNA: TGTGCCAGTAGTATAGCCGAAGGGGGCGAGCAGTACTTC.

The chain recombines TRBV9 with TRBJ1-6, with 7 bases aligning to TRBD1. V trimming: 0 bases; J trimming: 9 bases; junction bases outside the gene matches: 9. There are 16 residues in the CDR3. The germline gives CDR1 SGDLS, CDR2 YYNGEE. The CDR3 nucleotides read TGTGCCAGCAGCGTAGAGGGCCAGGGGGAGGTTTCACCCCTCCACTTT. Its protein is CASSVEGQGEVSPLHF. Variable domain in full (rest from reference TRBV9 and TRBJ1-6): DSGVTQTPKHLITATGQRVTLRCSPRSGDLSVYWYQQSLDQGLQFLIQYYNGEERAKGNILERFSAQQFPDLHSELNLSSLELGDSALYFCASSVEGQGEVSPLHFGNGTRLTVT.